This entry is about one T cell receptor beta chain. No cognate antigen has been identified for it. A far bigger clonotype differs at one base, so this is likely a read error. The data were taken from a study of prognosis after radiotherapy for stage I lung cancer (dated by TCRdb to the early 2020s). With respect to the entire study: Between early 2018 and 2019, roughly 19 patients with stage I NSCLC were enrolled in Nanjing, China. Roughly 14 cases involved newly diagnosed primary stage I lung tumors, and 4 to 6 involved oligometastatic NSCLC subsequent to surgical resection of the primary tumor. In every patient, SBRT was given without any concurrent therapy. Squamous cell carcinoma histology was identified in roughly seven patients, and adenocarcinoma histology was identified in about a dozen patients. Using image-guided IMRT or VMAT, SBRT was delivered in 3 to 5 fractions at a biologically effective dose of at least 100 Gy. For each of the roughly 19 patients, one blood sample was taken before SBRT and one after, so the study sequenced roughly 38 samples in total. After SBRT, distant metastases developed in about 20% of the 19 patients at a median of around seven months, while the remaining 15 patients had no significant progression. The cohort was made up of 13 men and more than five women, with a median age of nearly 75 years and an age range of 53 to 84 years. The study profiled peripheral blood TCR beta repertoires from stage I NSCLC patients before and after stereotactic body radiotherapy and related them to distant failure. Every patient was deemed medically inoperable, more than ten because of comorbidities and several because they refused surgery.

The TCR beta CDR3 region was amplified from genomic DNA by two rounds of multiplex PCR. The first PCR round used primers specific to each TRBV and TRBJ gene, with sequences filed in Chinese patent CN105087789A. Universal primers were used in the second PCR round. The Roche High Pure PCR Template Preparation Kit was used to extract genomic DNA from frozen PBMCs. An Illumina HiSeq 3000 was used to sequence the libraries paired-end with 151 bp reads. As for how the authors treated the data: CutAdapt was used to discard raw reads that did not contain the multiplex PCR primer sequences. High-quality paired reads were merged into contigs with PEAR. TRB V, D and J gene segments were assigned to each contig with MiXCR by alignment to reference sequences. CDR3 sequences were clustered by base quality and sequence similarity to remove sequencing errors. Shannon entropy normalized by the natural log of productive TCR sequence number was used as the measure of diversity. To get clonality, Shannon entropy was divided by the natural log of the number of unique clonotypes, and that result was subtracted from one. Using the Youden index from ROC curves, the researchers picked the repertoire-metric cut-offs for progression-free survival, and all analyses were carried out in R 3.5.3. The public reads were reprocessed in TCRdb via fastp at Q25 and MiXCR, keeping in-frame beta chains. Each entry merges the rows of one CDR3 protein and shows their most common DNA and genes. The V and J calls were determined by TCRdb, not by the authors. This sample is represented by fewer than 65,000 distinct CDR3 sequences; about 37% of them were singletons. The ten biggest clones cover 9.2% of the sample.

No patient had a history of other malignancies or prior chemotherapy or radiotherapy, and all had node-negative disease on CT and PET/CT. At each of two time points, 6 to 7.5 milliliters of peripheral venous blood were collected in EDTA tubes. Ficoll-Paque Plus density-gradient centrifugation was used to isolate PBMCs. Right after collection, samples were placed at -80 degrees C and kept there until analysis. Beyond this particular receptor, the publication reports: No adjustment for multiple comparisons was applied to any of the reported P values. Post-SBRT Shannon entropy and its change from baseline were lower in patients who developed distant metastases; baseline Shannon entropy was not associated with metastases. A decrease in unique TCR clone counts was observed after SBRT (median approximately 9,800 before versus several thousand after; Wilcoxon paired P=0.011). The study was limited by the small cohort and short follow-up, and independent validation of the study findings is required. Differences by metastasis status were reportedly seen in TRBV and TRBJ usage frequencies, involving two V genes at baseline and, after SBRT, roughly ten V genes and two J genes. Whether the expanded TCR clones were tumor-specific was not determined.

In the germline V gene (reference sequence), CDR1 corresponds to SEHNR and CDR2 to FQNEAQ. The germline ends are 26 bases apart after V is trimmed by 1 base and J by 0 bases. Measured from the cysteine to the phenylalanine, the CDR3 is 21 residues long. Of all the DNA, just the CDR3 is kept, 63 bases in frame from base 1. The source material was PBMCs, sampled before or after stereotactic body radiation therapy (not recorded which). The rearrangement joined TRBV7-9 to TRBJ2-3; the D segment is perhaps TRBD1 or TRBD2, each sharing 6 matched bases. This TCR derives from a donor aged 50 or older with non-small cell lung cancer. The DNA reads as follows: TGTGCCAGCAGCTTAGTCACAATAACTAGAGGAGGGGGGATTAGCACAGATACGCAGTATTTT. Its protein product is CASSLVTITRGGGISTDTQYF.